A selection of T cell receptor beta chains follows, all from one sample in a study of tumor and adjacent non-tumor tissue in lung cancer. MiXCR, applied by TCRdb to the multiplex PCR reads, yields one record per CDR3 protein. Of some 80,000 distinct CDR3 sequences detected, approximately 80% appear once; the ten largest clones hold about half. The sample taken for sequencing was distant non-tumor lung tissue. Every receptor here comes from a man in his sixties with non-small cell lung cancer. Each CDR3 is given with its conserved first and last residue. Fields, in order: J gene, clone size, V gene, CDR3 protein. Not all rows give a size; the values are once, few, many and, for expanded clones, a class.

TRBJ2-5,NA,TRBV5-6,CVSSFAAGKKTHYF
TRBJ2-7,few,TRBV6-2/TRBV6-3,CASSSRTSGSYEQYF
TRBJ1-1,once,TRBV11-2,CTGSLGGVLTEAFF
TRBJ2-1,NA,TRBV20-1,CSARGLATTYNEQFF
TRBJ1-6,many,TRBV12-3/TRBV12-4,CAIRTGDNSPLHF
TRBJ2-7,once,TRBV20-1,CNTSTVTYEQYF
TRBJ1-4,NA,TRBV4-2,CASNQDGPSQATNEKVFF
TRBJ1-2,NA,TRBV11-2,CASSPVAGQGFNYGYTF
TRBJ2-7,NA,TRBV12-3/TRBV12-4,CTSTSGQGNEQYF
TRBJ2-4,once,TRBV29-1,CSVEYPEGGRGAKNIQYF
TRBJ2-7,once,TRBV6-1,CASRDTPMKQYF